This note documents a single T cell receptor (beta chain) sequence. From germline, CDR1 is MNHEY and CDR2 SMNVEV (reference sequence). The CDR3 loop spans 13 amino acids. V dropped 5 bases and J dropped 4; count of bases not matched to a gene: 4. This table comes from immunoSEQ multiplex PCR, and its TCRdb copy is limited to in-frame clones, with some not included. Among about 75,000 clones listed, approximately 96% were seen once. The data stem from a study of technical replicates of blood from a handful of donors. The source is a human donor in good health. Sequencing was carried out using T cells isolated from PBMCs. J is TRBJ1-2 and V is TRBV27; 7 bases are shared with TRBD1. In nucleotides, the CDR3 is TGTGCCAGCAGTAATTGGGACAGCTATGGCTACACCTTC. This sequence encodes CASSNWDSYGYTF.